This TCR beta chain derives from a study of beta chain features in type 1 diabetes. Germline loops: CDR1 SGHVS, CDR2 FQNEAQ. Losses at the gene ends were 5 bases for V and 8 bases for J; bases not matched to a gene: 15. This CDR3 contains 16 residues. Expressed TCRB transcripts got sequenced, as all isolated RNA was reverse transcribed. Measured with immunoSEQ multiplex PCR; TCRdb has only the in-frame clones, and not every one. Of hundreds of thousands of clones listed, 14% are singletons. About this clone itself: The antigen remains unidentified.

Points from the study as a whole: TCRB CDR3s from Type 1 diabetes patients were moderately but significantly shorter in all four CD4+ subsets. Any HLA-type effect on TCRB rearrangement remained unresolved here. VDJ junctions from type 1 diabetes patients carried fewer insertions and larger deletions.

The sequence came from a woman in her thirties or forties in good health. The chain combines TRBV7-8 with TRBJ1-5, with 7 bases fitting TRBD1. The specimen was naive CD4+ T cells from blood. CDR3 bases: TGTGCCAGCAGCAATACCGGGACAGCCCTCAGGGAGCCCCAGCATTTT. This gives the protein CASSNTGTALREPQHF.